These T cell receptor beta chains were read from a single sample in a study of blood T cell repertoires in COVID-19. Profiled with immunoSEQ multiplex PCR; TCRdb holds only in-frame clones, not every one. The sample comprises more than 45,000 clones, under 90% of which are singletons, and over 4.5% rests with the top ten. Sequenced input: peripheral blood. The receptors derive from a woman aged 60-75 years with acute or convalescent COVID-19. Each CDR3 is given with its conserved first and last residue. Clone size is stated in some rows and not others, as once, few, many or a class when expanded.

-	TRBV5-1	TRBJ2-2	19	CASSFGRREVSRGTGELFF
-	TRBV2	TRBJ2-7	14	CASTTEGPADEQYF
-	TRBV4-3	TRBJ2-2	16	CASSQSGTGSTGELFF
-	TRBV4-2	TRBJ1-1	16	CASSQVGDRGKTEAFF
-	TRBV19	TRBJ2-1	21	CASSITGISTGRVGSYNEQFF
once	TRBV3-1/TRBV3-2	TRBJ1-1	14	CASSRFRSNTEAFF
-	TRBV11-2	TRBJ2-1	16	CASSQPPPRGGNEQFF
-	TRBV7-3	TRBJ2-1	20	CASSRGPGLASVSELDEQFF
-	TRBV11-2	TRBJ2-1	13	CASSLGSNNEQFF
-	TRBV2	TRBJ1-2	13	CASSGGEINGYTF
-	TRBV5-1	TRBJ2-1	16	CASSLTGLAGLDEQFF
-	TRBV6-6	TRBJ1-1	14	CASNMAGGGTEAFF
-	TRBV18	TRBJ2-3	15	CASSPRQASTDTQYF
-	TRBV7-9	TRBJ2-7	11	CASSAQGGQYF
-	TRBV4-1	TRBJ1-6	16	CASSPQEAAYNSPLHF
-	TRBV2	TRBJ1-1	13	CASNQDQGSAAFF
-	TRBV7-8	TRBJ1-6	17	CASSLALDRNYNSPLHF
-	TRBV12-3/TRBV12-4	TRBJ1-1	13	CASTQTGSSEAFF
once	TRBV30	TRBJ1-1	15	CAWSETGKGNTEAFF